This T cell receptor (beta chain) was found in a study of T-cell reconstitution after alpha-beta-depleted transplantation in children. General study points: High day-60 TCRbeta diversity in some patients came from surviving recipient T cells and thymic progenitors. Roughly two months post-transplant, alpha-beta T cells reportedly originated from several hundred graft clones that had expanded. After one year, T-cell counts and TCRbeta diversity mostly came from new T cells.

Researchers prepared the TCRbeta library using unique molecular identifiers, the study reports. MiXCR, applied by TCRdb to the PCR reads, yields one record per CDR3 protein. There are about 300,000 distinct CDR3 sequences in the sample; 9.5% to 13% occur only once, and 7% to 9.5% lies in the top ten. CDR1 is DFQATT, CDR2 SNEGSKA, per germline (reference sequence). Trimming shortened V by 2 bases and J by 7 bases, and 6 bases separated the two germline ends. The CDR3 contains 11 residues. This clonotype appeared a few times. The antigen is unknown. This material consisted of PBMCs, taken before TCRalphabeta/CD19-depleted stem cell transplant. This sequence originates from a boy under two years old with acute myeloid leukemia, due to receive a stem cell transplant. This chain links TRBV20-1 with TRBJ2-1; D gene uncertain. The CDR3 loop is CSARKTNEQFF. The CDR3 region has the DNA TGCAGTGCTAGAAAGACTAATGAGCAGTTCTTC.